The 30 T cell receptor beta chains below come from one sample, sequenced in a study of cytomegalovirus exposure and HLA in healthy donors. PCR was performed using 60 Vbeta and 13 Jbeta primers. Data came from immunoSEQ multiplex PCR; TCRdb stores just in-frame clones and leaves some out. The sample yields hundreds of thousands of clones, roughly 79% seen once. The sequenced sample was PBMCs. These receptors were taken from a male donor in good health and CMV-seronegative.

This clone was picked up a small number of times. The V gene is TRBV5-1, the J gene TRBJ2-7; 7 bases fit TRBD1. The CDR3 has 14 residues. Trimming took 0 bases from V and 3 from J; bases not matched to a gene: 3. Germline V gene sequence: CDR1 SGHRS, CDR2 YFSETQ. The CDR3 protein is CASSLGGDSYEQYF. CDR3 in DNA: TGCGCCAGCAGCTTGGGAGGGGACAGCTACGAGCAGTACTTC.

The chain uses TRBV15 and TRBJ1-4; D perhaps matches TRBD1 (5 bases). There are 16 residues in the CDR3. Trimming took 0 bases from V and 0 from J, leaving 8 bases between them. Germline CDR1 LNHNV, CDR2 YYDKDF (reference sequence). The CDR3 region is CATSREAGPTNEKLFF. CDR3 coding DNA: TGTGCCACCAGCAGAGAAGCGGGACCAACTAATGAAAAACTGTTTTTT.

This CDR3 reads CASSQSQGRGPYEQYF. The CDR3 DNA sequence: TGTGCCAGCAGCCAAAGCCAAGGCAGGGGGCCCTACGAGCAGTACTTC. The rearrangement uses TRBV4-2 and TRBJ2-7, with TRBD1 matching 8 bases. Per the germline V gene, CDR1 is LGHNA and CDR2 is YNFKEQ. V was clipped by 2 bases and J by 2 bases; unmatched bases: 8. The CDR3 runs 16 residues.

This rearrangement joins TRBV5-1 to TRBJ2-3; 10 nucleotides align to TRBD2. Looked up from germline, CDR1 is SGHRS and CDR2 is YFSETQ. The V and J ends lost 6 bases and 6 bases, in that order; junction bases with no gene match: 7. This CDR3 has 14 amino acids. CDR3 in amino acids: CASKGTSGEDTQYF. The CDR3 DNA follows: TGCGCCAGCAAGGGAACTAGCGGGGAGGATACGCAGTATTTT.

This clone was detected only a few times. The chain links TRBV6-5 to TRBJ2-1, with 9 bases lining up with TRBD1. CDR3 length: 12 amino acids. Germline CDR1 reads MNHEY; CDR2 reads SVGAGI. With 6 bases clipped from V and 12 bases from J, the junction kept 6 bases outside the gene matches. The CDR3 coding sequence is TGTGCCAGCAGGACAACAGGGGGCAGGCAGTTCTTC. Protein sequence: CASRTTGGRQFF.

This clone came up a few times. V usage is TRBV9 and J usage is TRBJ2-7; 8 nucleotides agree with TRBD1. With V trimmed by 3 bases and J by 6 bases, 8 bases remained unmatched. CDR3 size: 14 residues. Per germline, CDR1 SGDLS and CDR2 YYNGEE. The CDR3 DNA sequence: TGTGCCAGCAGCGATCGACAGGGGTTAGGCGAGCAGTACTTC. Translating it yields CASSDRQGLGEQYF.

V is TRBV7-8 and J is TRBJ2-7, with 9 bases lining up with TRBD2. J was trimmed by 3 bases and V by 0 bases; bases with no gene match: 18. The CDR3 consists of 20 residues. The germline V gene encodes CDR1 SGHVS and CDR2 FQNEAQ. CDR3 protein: CASSLASFAGGPGAFYEQYF. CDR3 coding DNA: TGTGCCAGCAGCTTAGCGTCCTTCGCGGGAGGGCCAGGGGCCTTCTACGAGCAGTACTTC.

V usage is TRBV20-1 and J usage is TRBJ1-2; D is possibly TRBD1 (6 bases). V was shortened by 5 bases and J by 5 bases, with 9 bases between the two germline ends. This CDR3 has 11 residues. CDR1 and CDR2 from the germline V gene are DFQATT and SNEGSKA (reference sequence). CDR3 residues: CSAFQGYGYTF. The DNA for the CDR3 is TGCAGTGCTTTCCAGGGGTATGGCTACACCTTC.

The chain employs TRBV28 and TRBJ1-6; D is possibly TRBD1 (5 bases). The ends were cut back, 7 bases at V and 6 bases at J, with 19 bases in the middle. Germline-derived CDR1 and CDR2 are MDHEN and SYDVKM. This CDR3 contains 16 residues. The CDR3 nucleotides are TGTGCCAGCACCGGGGGGGACTTTTGGAGTAATTCACCCCTCCACTTT. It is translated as CASTGGDFWSNSPLHF.

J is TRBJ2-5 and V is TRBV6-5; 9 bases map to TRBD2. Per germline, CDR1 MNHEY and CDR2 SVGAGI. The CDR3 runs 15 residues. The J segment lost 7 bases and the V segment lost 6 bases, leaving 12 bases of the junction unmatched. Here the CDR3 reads CASSDLAGPLGTQYF. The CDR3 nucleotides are TGTGCCAGCAGCGACCTAGCGGGGCCGCTCGGGACCCAGTACTTC.

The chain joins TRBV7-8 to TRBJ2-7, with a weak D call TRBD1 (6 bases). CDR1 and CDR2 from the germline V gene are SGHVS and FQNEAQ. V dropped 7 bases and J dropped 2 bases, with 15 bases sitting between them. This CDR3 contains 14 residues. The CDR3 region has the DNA TGTGCCAGCATGTTAGGGGACATCACCTACGAGCAGTACTTC. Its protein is CASMLGDITYEQYF.

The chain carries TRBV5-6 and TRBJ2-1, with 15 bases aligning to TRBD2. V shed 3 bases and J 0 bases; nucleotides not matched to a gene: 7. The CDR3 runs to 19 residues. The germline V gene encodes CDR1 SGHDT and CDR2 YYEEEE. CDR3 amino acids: CASSWKGLAGGGSYNEQFF. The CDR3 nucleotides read TGTGCCAGCAGCTGGAAGGGACTAGCGGGAGGAGGCTCCTACAATGAGCAGTTCTTC.

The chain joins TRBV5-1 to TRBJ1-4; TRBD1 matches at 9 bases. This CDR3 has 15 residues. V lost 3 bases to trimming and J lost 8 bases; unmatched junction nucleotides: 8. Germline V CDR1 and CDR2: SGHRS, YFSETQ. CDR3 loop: CASSSGTGQGEKLFF. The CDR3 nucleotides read TGCGCCAGCAGCTCTGGGACAGGGCAGGGAGAAAAACTGTTTTTT.

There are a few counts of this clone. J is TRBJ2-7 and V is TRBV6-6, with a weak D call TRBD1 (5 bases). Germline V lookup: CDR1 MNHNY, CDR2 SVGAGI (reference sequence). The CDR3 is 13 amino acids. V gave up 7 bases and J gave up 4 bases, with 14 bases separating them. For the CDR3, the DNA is TGTGCCAGCATTCCTACAGGCAAGTACGAGCAGTACTTC. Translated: CASIPTGKYEQYF.

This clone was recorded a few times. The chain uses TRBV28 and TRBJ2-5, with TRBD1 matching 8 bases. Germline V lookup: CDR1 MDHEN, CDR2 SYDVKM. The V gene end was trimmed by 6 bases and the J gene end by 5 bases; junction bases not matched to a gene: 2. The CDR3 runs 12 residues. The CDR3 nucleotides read TGTGCCAGCAGGCCAGGGGGCGAGACCCAGTACTTC. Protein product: CASRPGGETQYF.

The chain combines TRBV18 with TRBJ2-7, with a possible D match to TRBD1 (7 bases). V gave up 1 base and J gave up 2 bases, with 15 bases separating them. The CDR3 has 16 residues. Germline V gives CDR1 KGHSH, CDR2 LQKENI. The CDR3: CASSPQISGGPYEQYF. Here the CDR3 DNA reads TGTGCCAGCTCACCACAGATCTCAGGGGGGCCCTACGAGCAGTACTTC.

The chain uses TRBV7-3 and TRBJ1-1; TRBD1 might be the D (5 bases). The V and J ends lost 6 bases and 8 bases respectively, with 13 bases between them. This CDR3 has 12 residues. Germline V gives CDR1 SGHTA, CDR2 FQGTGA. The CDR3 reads CASRETGGEAFF. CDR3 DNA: TGTGCCAGCAGAGAAACAGGTGGAGAAGCTTTCTTT.

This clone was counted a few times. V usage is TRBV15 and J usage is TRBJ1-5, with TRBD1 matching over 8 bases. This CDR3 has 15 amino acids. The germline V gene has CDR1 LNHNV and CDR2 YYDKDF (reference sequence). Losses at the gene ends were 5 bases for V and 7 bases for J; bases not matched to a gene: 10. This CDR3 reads CATSRGQGSGQPQHF. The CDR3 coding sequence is TGTGCCACCAGCCGAGGACAGGGCTCAGGACAGCCCCAGCATTTT.

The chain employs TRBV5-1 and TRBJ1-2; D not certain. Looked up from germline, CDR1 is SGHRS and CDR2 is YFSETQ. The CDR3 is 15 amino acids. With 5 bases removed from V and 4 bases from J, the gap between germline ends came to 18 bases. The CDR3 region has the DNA TGCGCCAGCAGATCTACTCTTGTTCGCCTCTATGGCTACACCTTC. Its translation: CASRSTLVRLYGYTF.

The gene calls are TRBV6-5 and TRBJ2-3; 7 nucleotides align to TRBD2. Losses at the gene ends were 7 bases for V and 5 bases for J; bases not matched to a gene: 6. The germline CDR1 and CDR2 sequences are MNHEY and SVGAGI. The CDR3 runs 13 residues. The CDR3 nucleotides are TGTGCCAGCAAGTCTGGGGGGGGAGATACGCAGTATTTT. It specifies CASKSGGGDTQYF.

Here the CDR3 reads CASSVTGWGTDTQYF. CDR3 DNA: TGTGCCAGCAGCGTAACGGGGTGGGGCACAGATACGCAGTATTTT. The V gene is TRBV9, the J gene TRBJ2-3; D might be TRBD2 (5 bases). Germline CDR1 SGDLS, CDR2 YYNGEE. Trimming removed 1 base at V and 1 base at J, with 10 bases between. The CDR3 runs to 15 residues.

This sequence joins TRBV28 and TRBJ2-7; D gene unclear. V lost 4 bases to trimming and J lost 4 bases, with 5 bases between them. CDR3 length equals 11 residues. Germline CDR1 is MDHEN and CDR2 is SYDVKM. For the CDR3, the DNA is TGTGCCAGCAGTTACTGGTACGAGCAGTACTTC. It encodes CASSYWYEQYF.

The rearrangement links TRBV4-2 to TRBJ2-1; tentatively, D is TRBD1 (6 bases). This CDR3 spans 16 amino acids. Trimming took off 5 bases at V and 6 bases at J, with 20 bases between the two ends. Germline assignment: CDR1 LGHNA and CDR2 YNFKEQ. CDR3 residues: CASSALQGHALNEQFF. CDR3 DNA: TGTGCCAGCAGCGCATTACAGGGCCACGCTCTCAATGAGCAGTTCTTC.

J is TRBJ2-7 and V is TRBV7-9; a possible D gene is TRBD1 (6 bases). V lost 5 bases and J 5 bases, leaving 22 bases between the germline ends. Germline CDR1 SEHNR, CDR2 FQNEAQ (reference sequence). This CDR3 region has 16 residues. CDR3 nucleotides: TGTGCCAGCAGCCGGACAGCTGAAACCCCTTCGGACGAGCAGTACTTC. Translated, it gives CASSRTAETPSDEQYF.

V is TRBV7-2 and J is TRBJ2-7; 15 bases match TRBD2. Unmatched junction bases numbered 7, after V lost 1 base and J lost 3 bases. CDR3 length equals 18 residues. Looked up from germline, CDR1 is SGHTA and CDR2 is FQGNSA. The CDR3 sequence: CASSLGGTSGRLGYEQYF. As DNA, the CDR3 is TGTGCCAGCAGCTTAGGGGGGACTAGCGGGAGGTTGGGCTACGAGCAGTACTTC.

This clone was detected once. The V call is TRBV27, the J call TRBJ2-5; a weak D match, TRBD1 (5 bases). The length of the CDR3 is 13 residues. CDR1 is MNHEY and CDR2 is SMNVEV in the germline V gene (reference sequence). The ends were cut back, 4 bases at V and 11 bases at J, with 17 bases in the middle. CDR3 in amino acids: CASSSGARVRQYF. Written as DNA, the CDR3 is TGTGCCAGCAGTTCTGGGGCTAGGGTAAGGCAGTACTTC.

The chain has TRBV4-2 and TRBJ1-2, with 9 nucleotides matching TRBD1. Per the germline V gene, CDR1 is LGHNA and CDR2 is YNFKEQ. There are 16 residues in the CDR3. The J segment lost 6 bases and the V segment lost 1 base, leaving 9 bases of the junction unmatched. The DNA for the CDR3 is TGTGCCAGCAGCCAAGGGGGACAGGGAAGGTCCCATGGCTACACCTTC. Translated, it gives CASSQGGQGRSHGYTF.

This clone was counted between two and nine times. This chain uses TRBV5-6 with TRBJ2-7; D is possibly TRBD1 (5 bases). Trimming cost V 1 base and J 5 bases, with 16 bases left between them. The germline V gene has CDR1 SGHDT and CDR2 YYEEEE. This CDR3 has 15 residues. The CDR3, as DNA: TGTGCCAGCAGCTTGTTAGGTAGGGGCCGAGACGAGCAGTACTTC. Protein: CASSLLGRGRDEQYF. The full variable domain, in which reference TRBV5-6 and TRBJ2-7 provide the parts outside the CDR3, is DAGVTQSPTHLIKTRGQQVTLRCSPKSGHDTVSWYQQALGQGPQFIFQYYEEEERQRGNFPDRFSGHQFPNYSSELNVNALLLGDSALYLCASSLLGRGRDEQYFGPGTRLTVT.

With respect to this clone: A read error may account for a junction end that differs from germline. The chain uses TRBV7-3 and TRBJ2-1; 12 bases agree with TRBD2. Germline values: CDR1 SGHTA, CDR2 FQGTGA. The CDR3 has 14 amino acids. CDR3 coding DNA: TGTGCCAGCAGCTTGAAGGCTAGCGGGGGGGCATTGATCTTC. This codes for CASSLKASGGALIF.

The CDR3 DNA reads as TGTGCCAGCAGTTACCACAAAGGAGGGCGGTCCGATGAGCAGTTCTTC. Its translation: CASSYHKGGRSDEQFF. The rearrangement joins TRBV6-6 to TRBJ2-1, with a tentative D call TRBD2 (6 bases). The CDR3 contains 16 residues. Germline V gives CDR1 MNHNY, CDR2 SVGAGI (reference sequence). V was trimmed by 2 bases and J by 8 bases, leaving 19 bases between them.